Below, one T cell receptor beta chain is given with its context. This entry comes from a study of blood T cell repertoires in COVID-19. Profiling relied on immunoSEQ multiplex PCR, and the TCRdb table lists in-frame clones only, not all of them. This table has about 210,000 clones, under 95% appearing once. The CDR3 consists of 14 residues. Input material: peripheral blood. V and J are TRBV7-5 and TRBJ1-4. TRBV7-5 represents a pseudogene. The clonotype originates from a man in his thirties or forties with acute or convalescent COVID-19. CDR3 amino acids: CARSLRGAFEKLFF. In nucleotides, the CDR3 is TGTGCCAGAAGCTTACGGGGGGCATTCGAAAAACTGTTTTTT.